A single sample is the source of the 10 T cell receptor beta chains below, sequenced in a study of cytomegalovirus exposure and HLA in healthy donors. The PCR used 60 Vbeta and 13 Jbeta primers. The assay was immunoSEQ multiplex PCR, and TCRdb's table has in-frame clones only and misses some. The sample shows around 200,000 clones, roughly 80% of them seen only once. Sequencing was carried out using PBMCs. The receptors shown here come from a man aged 45-65 years in good health and CMV-seronegative.

This CDR3 is CAISDWGDEQYF. In nucleotides, the CDR3 is TGTGCCATCAGTGACTGGGGGGACGAGCAGTACTTC. This chain links TRBV10-3 with TRBJ2-7; a possible D gene is TRBD2 (6 bases). The CDR3 runs to 12 residues. The ends were cut back, 3 bases at V and 5 bases at J, with 8 bases in the middle. CDR1 and CDR2 from the germline V gene are ENHRY and SYGVKD.

This clone was observed once. V usage is TRBV15 and J usage is TRBJ1-1; D gene unclear. CDR3 length: 13 residues. From germline, CDR1 is LNHNV and CDR2 YYDKDF (reference sequence). Trimming removed 5 bases at V and 0 bases at J, with 7 bases between. DNA for the CDR3: TGTGCCACCAGCGTAGCTTTGAACACTGAAGCTTTCTTT. Translated: CATSVALNTEAFF. Full variable domain (missing parts from reference TRBV15 and TRBJ1-1): DAMVIQNPRYQVTQFGKPVTLSCSQTLNHNVMYWYQQKSSQAPKLLFHYYDKDFNNEADTPDNFQSRRPNTSFCFLDIRSPGLGDTAMYLCATSVALNTEAFFGQGTRLTVV.

The J gene is TRBJ1-2, the V gene TRBV19; the match to TRBD1 covers 11 bases. The CDR3 length is 13 residues. Germline CDR1 LNHDA, CDR2 SQIVND (reference sequence). Germline trimming cut 7 bases from V and 8 bases from J; bases unmatched to any gene: 6. This chain's CDR3 is CASTRGQGVGYTF. CDR3 nucleotides: TGTGCCAGTACTCGGGGACAGGGGGTCGGCTACACCTTC.

The chain is built from TRBV7-8 and TRBJ2-5, with D perhaps matching TRBD2 (5 bases). This CDR3 has 14 residues. Trimming cost V 3 bases and J 1 base, with 9 bases left between them. Germline CDR1 and CDR2: SGHVS and FQNEAQ. DNA for the CDR3: TGTGCCAGCAGCTTTAGGGAGACCCAAGAGACCCAGTACTTC. Its protein product is CASSFRETQETQYF.

This chain connects TRBV5-5 to TRBJ2-6, with D hard to call. Deletions cut 5 bases from V and 4 bases from J, with 10 bases between. The CDR3 runs 14 residues. The germline V gene encodes CDR1 SGHKS and CDR2 YYEKEE (reference sequence). CDR3 sequence (DNA): TGTGCCAGCAGGCCTGAAGCAGGGGCCAACGTCCTGACTTTC. This codes for CASRPEAGANVLTF. Filled out from reference TRBV5-5 and TRBJ2-6, the complete variable domain reads DAGVTQSPTHLIKTRGQQVTLRCSPISGHKSVSWYQQVLGQGPQFIFQYYEKEERGRGNFPDRFSARQFPNYSSELNVNALLLGDSALYLCASRPEAGANVLTFGAGSRLTVL.

A word on this clone: Since no conserved phenylalanine or tryptophan closes the CDR3, a read error is the likely cause. This rearrangement joins TRBV7-2 to TRBJ1-2, with D perhaps TRBD1 (5 bases). The V gene's germline CDR1 is SGHTA and CDR2 FQGNSA. The CDR3 spans 14 residues. Between the trimmed V and J ends, which lost 7 bases and 4 bases, there was a span of 16 bases. CDR3 residues: CASTDPGLTYGYTL. In nucleotides, the CDR3 is TGTGCCAGCACCGACCCGGGACTAACCTATGGCTACACCCTC.

This chain links TRBV30 with TRBJ2-7, with a tentative D call TRBD1 (5 bases). The CDR3 runs to 11 residues. V gave up 3 bases and J gave up 6 bases, with 9 bases separating them. CDR1 and CDR2 (germline): GTSNPN, SVGIG (reference sequence). CDR3 residues: CAWSRQSEQYF. The CDR3, as DNA: TGTGCCTGGAGCCGACAGAGCGAGCAGTACTTC. Combining the CDR3 with reference TRBV30 and TRBJ2-7 gives the whole variable domain SQTIHQWPATLVQPVGSPLSLECTVEGTSNPNLYWYRQAAGRGLQLLFYSVGIGQISSEVPQNLSASRPQDRQFILSSKKLLLSDSGFYLCAWSRQSEQYFGPGTRLTVT.

This clone came up once. The chain joins TRBV19 to TRBJ2-5; tentative D call: TRBD1 (6 bases). Germline V gene sequence: CDR1 LNHDA, CDR2 SQIVND (reference sequence). The V end was cut by 5 bases, the J end by 4 bases, with 17 bases between. This CDR3 contains 15 residues. The CDR3 nucleotides read TGTGCCAGTAGTGAGGACACAGGGTCGGGAGAGACCCAGTACTTC. This codes for CASSEDTGSGETQYF. Full variable domain (missing parts from reference TRBV19 and TRBJ2-5): DGGITQSPKYLFRKEGQNVTLSCEQNLNHDAMYWYRQDPGQGLRLIYYSQIVNDFQKGDIAEGYSVSREKKESFPLTVTSAQKNPTAFYLCASSEDTGSGETQYFGPGTRLLVL.

The CDR3 DNA reads as TGTGCCAGCAGCCTTGGACAGGTCTATGGCTACACCTTC. Translated: CASSLGQVYGYTF. The chain has TRBV7-9 and TRBJ1-2, with TRBD1 matching 7 bases. CDR3 length equals 13 residues. Trimming cost V 5 bases and J 4 bases; bases outside gene matches: 4. CDR1 and CDR2 (germline): SEHNR, FQNEAQ (reference sequence).

This rearrangement joins TRBV7-2 to TRBJ1-6; 7 bases map to TRBD1. J lost 10 bases, V lost 4 bases, and 7 bases had no gene match. The CDR3 loop spans 14 amino acids. The V gene's germline CDR1 is SGHTA and CDR2 FQGNSA. The CDR3 reads CASSSYRGNSPLHF. CDR3 bases: TGTGCCAGCAGCTCTTACAGGGGAAACTCACCCCTCCACTTT. The full variable domain, in which reference TRBV7-2 and TRBJ1-6 provide the parts outside the CDR3, is GAGVSQSPSNKVTEKGKDVELRCDPISGHTALYWYRQSLGQGLEFLIYFQGNSAPDKSGLPSDRFSAERTGGSVSTLTIQRTQQEDSAVYLCASSSYRGNSPLHFGNGTRLTVT.